This TCR beta chain derives from a study of T cells in women clearing cervical HPV infection. The V and J ends lost 3 bases and 4 bases respectively, with 18 bases between them. This CDR3 region has 16 residues. Germline V gene lookup returns CDR1 SNHLY and CDR2 FYNNEI. Study results and limitations: Each sample's T-cell count was unknown, possibly confounding richness. Effector/memory and HPV-specific T cells were not isolated, and association timing is unknown.

As for this clone: Its antigen is not known. The read finishes 3 residues shy of the CDR3 end, and the germline J gene is used to complete it.

Clones were read by immunoSEQ multiplex PCR, and TCRdb kept only the in-frame ones, dropping some. The sample includes under 20,000 clones. This TCR was recovered from a woman aged 18 to 69 with a cervical HPV16 infection that either progressed to CIN3+ or cleared (not recorded which). The V call is TRBV2, the J call TRBJ1-2; no definite D call. The sequencing input was blood buffy coat. CDR3 bases read: TGTGCCAGCAGTGAGAGGGCCGGCGATAATACCTATGGC. It is translated as CASSERAGDNTYG. The full CDR3 protein is CASSERAGDNTYGYTF.